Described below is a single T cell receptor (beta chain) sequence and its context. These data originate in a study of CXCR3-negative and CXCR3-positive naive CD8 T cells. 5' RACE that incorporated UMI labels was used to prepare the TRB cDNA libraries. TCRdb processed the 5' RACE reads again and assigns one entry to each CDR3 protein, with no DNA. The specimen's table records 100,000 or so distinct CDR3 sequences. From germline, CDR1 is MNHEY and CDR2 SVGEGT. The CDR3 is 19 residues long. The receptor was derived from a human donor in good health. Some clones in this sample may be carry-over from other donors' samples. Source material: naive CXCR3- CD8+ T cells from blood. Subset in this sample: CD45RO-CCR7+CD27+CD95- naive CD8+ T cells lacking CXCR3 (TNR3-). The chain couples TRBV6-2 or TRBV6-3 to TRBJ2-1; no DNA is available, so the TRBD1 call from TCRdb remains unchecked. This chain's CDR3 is CASTPPEGSGTVTYNEQFF.